The entry that follows covers one TCR beta chain sequence. Its recognized antigen is unknown. HCMV-specific IgG was detected in serum with a commercial ELISA kit to determine HCMV serostatus. Ficoll density gradient centrifugation was used to isolate peripheral blood mononuclear cells from blood. This specimen belongs to a study of T cells expressing NK-cell markers (dated by TCRdb to between 2020 and 2021). Regarding the research as a whole: Eight or nine donors provided sorted CD3+CD56+NKG2C+, CD3+CD56+NKG2C- and CD3+CD56-NKG2C+ T-cell subsets, whose TCR beta-chain repertoires were profiled. Of the eight sequenced donors, seven were found to be HCMV-seropositive and one was found to be HCMV-seronegative. All eight donors whose samples were sequenced were randomly selected healthy volunteers, three of them men and five women. Illumina HiSeq 2000/2500, MiSeq or NextSeq was used to sequence libraries as 2 x 150 bp reads.

Overall study outcomes, separate from this receptor: It remained unclear whether the expanded NKG2C-expressing T cell clones were specific for HCMV antigens. Those dominant clonotypes were again the most abundant among CD3+CD56-NKG2C+ cells in several donors, at roughly 25-65%. For roughly six donors, the dominant CD3+CD56+NKG2C+ clonotypes were among the top 10 CD8+ clonotypes and accounted for roughly 1.0-8% of CD8+ T cells.

The sample was run on an Illumina HiSeq 2000. The TCR beta cDNA libraries were made using 5'RACE template switching, a step that added both a universal primer site and unique molecular identifiers. cDNA synthesis was primed from the TCR beta constant segment and was followed by two successive PCR amplification steps. The paper's processing steps were these. Reads were demultiplexed and grouped by UMI with MIGEC, and clonotypes were assembled and quantified with MiTCR. To remove erroneous sequences, TCR cDNA sequences were retained only when supported by two or more reads. Downstream repertoire analysis used the tcR package, and clonotypes were matched across fractions by CDR3 nucleotide sequence plus V segment. VDJmatch was used to annotate antigen specificity against VDJdb, with one amino acid substitution allowed in CDR3. With the reads reprocessed by TCRdb, a single entry stands for each CDR3 protein sequence and no DNA is reported. For this entry, the V and J calls and clone size follow TCRdb and not the study's own pipeline. This sample's table lists roughly 450,000 distinct CDR3 sequences. Almost 1.5% of the sample comes from the top ten.

This clonotype was obtained from a woman in her fifties or sixties in good health. Donor details come from another sample of the same person, matched by shared clones. The sequencing sample was made of blood T cells: a sorted CD56 or NKG2C T cell subset, CD4+ or CD8+ T cells, or bulk PBMC T cells (not recorded which).

For the CDR3, the sequence is CASSGGSAVSTGELFF. The sequence links TRBV11-2 to TRBJ2-2; TCRdb lists TRBD2, though no DNA is available to test this call. The germline V gene encodes CDR1 SGHAT and CDR2 FQNNGV. Including cysteine and phenylalanine, the CDR3 has 16 amino acids. Only the protein is on record.